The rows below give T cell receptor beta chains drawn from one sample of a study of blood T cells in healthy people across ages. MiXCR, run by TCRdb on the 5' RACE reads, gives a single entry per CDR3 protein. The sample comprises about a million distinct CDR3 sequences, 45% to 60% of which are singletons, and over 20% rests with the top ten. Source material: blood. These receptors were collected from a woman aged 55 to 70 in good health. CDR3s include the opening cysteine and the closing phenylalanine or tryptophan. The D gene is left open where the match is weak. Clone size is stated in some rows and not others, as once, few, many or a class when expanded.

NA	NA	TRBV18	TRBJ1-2	TGTGCCAGCTCACCGGACAGACAAGCTAACTATGGCTACACCTTC	CASSPDRQANYGYTF
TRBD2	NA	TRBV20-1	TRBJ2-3	TGCAGTGCTAGCAAGGGACTAGGAGTTGATACGCAGTATTTT	CSASKGLGVDTQYF
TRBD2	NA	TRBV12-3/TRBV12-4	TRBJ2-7	TGTGCCAGCAGTTTAGCGCCAAGCGGGAGAGGGTCCCAGTACTTC	CASSLAPSGRGSQYF
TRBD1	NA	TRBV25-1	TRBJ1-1	TGTGCCAGCAGTGATGCCAGGGACAGAATGAACACTGAAGCTTTCTTT	CASSDARDRMNTEAFF
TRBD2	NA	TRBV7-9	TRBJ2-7	TGTGCCAGCAGCTTAGGGGGGACTAGCGACTACGAGCAGTACTTC	CASSLGGTSDYEQYF
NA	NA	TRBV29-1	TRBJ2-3	TGCAGCGTTGTGGTAGCAGACCAGATTGCGCAGTATTTT	CSVVVADQIAQYF
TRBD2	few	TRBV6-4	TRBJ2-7	TGTGCCAGCAGTCCTGAACTAGCGGGAGGGCCCTACGAGCAGTACTTC	CASSPELAGGPYEQYF
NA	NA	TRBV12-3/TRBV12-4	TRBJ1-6	TGTGCCAGCAGTTTAGCGGGGGCGAGATCACCCCTCCACTTT	CASSLAGARSPLHF
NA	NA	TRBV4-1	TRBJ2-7	TGCGCCAGCAGCCCCTTGGGGGTAGGAGACGAGCAGTACTTC	CASSPLGVGDEQYF
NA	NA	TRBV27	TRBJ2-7	TGTGCCAGCAGACGGCAGAACCTGCCCTACGAGCAGTACTTC	CASRRQNLPYEQYF
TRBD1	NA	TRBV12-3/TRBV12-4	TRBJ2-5	TGTGCCAGCAGCACGACAGGGAAGACAGAGACCCAGTACTTC	CASSTTGKTETQYF
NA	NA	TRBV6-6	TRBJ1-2	TGTGCCAGCAATTCGGGCAGATTCTATGGCTACACCTTC	CASNSGRFYGYTF
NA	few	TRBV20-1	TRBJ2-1	TGCAGTGCTAGAGATGGGGGTGCGACCTACAATGAGCAGTTCTTC	CSARDGGATYNEQFF
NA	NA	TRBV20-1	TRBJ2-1	TGCAGTGCTGGATCCGCCCCGCCTCTTAATGAGCAGTTCTTC	CSAGSAPPLNEQFF
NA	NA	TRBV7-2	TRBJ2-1	TGTGCCAGCATCGACAGGCAGCACAATGAGCAGTTCTTC	CASIDRQHNEQFF
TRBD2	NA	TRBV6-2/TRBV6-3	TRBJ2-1	TGTGCCAGCAGTTCCCCGGGACTAGCGGGAATTGAGCAGTTCTTC	CASSSPGLAGIEQFF
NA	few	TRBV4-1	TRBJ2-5	TGCGCCAGCAGCCAAGTGGGTCCTTTCGGGGGAGAGACCCAGTACTTC	CASSQVGPFGGETQYF
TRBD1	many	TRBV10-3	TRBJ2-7	TGTGCCATCAGTCAACGGACAGGGAATTCCTACGAGCAGTACTTC	CAISQRTGNSYEQYF
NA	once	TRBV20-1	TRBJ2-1	TGCAGTGCTAGCAGGGAAGAGACCCAGTTCTTC	CSASREETQFF
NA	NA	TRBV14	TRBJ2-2	TGTGCCAGCCGCCAAGACTCGCTCCCCACCGGGGAGCTGTTTTTT	CASRQDSLPTGELFF
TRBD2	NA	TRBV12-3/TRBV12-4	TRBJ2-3	TGTGCCAGCAGTATCAGAAGCGGGAGGGCCCCAGATACGCAGTATTTT	CASSIRSGRAPDTQYF
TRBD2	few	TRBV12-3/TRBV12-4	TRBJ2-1	TGTGCCAGCCAGGGGAGCGGGGGGTTCAATGAGCAGTTCTTC	CASQGSGGFNEQFF
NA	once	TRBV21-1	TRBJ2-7	TGTGCCAGCATTTCGACTAGCGGGAAGGTCTACGAGCAGTACTTC	CASISTSGKVYEQYF
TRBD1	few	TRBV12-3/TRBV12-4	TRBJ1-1	TGTGCCAGCAGTGGACAGGGGGCAGGTGAAGCTTTCTTT	CASSGQGAGEAFF
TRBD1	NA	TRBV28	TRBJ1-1	TGTGCCAGCAGTTACCACAGGGGTGGGGGCACTGAAGCTTTCTTT	CASSYHRGGGTEAFF
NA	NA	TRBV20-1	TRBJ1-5	TGCAGTGCTAGAGAGGGGGTTAGCAATCAGCCCCAGCATTTT	CSAREGVSNQPQHF
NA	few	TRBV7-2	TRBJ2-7	TGTGCCAGCAGCCCCCAACCAGGAAACGAGCAGTACTTC	CASSPQPGNEQYF
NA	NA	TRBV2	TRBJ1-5	TGTGCCAGCGGAGCTCAGTTGGGGTATCAGCCCCAGCATTTT	CASGAQLGYQPQHF
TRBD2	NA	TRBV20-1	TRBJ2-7	TGCAGTGCTAGAGTCAGGCTAGCGGTCTACGAGCAGTACTTC	CSARVRLAVYEQYF
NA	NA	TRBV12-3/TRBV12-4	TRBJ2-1	TGTGCCAGCAGTTTAGTTGGTAACTACAATGAGCAGTTCTTC	CASSLVGNYNEQFF
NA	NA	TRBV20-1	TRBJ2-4	TGCAGTGCTAGCAAAAGGGGGGCTAAAAACATTCAGTACTTC	CSASKRGAKNIQYF
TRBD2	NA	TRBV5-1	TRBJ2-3	TGCGCCAGCAGCTTAACAGCGGGATATGTCACAGATACGCAGTATTTT	CASSLTAGYVTDTQYF
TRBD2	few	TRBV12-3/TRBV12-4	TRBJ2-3	TGTGCCAGCAGTTTAACAGCCGTCGGGGGGGCGCAGTATTTT	CASSLTAVGGAQYF
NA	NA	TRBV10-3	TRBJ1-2	TGTGCCATCAGAGACACAGGGTTGGGCGTCGGCTACACCTTC	CAIRDTGLGVGYTF